The next 29 T cell receptor beta chains were all read from a single sample in a study of cytomegalovirus exposure and HLA in healthy donors. The protocol was immunoSEQ multiplex PCR, while the TCRdb copy is restricted to in-frame clones and leaves out a portion. Here the sample spans more than 100,000 clones, almost 90% being singletons. The sequencing input was PBMCs. These receptors came from a man aged 25 to 40 in good health and CMV-seronegative.

The chain employs TRBV2 and TRBJ1-3, with D unresolved. CDR3 length: 13 amino acids. Germline V gene data show CDR1 as SNHLY and CDR2 as FYNNEI. Trimming left V 5 bases short and J 3 bases short, with 8 bases between. CDR3: CASSPTDGNTIYF. The CDR3 nucleotides are TGTGCCAGCAGTCCTACAGATGGAAACACCATATATTTT. The full variable domain, completed using reference TRBV2 and TRBJ1-3, is EPEVTQTPSHQVTQMGQEVILRCVPISNHLYFYWYRQILGQKVEFLVSFYNNEISEKSEIFDDQFSVERPDGSNFTLKIRSTKLEDSAMYFCASSPTDGNTIYFGEGSWLTVV.

The genes are TRBV4-1 and TRBJ2-1; possibly TRBD1 for D (7 bases). The CDR3 contains 15 residues. V was pared by 2 bases and J by 6 bases, with 14 bases between. The germline CDR1 and CDR2 sequences are MGHRA and YSYEKL. The CDR3 DNA sequence: TGCGCCAGCAGCCAACCAATGGAGGGGGCCAATGAGCAGTTCTTC. Its protein product is CASSQPMEGANEQFF.

The chain joins TRBV5-4 to TRBJ2-2, with 10 bases fitting TRBD2. V lost 4 bases, J lost 2 bases, and 5 bases stayed unmatched. CDR3 length: 16 residues. Germline assignment: CDR1 SGHNT and CDR2 YYREEE (reference sequence). The CDR3 loop is CASSPGTSANTGELFF. The CDR3 DNA reads TGTGCCAGCAGCCCCGGGACTAGCGCTAACACCGGGGAGCTGTTTTTT.

V gene TRBV5-1 combines with J gene TRBJ1-2; no clear D gene. The V and J ends lost 6 bases and 0 bases respectively, with 12 bases between them. CDR1 and CDR2 from the germline V gene are SGHRS and YFSETQ. This CDR3 spans 14 amino acids. The CDR3 here is CASNPSGANYGYTF. The CDR3 DNA reads as TGCGCCAGCAATCCCTCCGGGGCTAACTATGGCTACACCTTC. The entire variable domain, with the rest obtained from reference TRBV5-1 and TRBJ1-2, is as follows: KAGVTQTPRYLIKTRGQQVTLSCSPISGHRSVSWYQQTPGQGLQFLFEYFSETQRNKGNFPGRFSGRQFSNSRSEMNVSTLELGDSALYLCASNPSGANYGYTFGSGTRLTVV.

The rearrangement links TRBV27 to TRBJ2-1, with D possibly TRBD1 on 5 matching bases. Germline V gene sequence: CDR1 MNHEY, CDR2 SMNVEV (reference sequence). Trimming cost V 2 bases and J 2 bases, with 10 bases left between them. CDR3 length equals 15 residues. The CDR3 protein is CASSLPGLPYNEQFF. CDR3 sequence (DNA): TGTGCCAGCAGTTTACCAGGGTTACCCTACAATGAGCAGTTCTTC.

The J gene is TRBJ1-2, the V gene TRBV5-6; D perhaps matches TRBD1 (5 bases). CDR1 is SGHDT and CDR2 is YYEEEE in the germline V gene. The CDR3 is 12 amino acids. V lost 0 bases and J 9 bases, leaving 9 bases between the germline ends. The CDR3 loop is CASSLGDSSYTF. DNA of the CDR3: TGTGCCAGCAGCTTGGGTGACAGTAGCTACACCTTC. Based on the CDR3 plus reference TRBV5-6 and TRBJ1-2, the full variable domain is DAGVTQSPTHLIKTRGQQVTLRCSPKSGHDTVSWYQQALGQGPQFIFQYYEEEERQRGNFPDRFSGHQFPNYSSELNVNALLLGDSALYLCASSLGDSSYTFGSGTRLTVV.

The rearrangement joins TRBV14 to TRBJ2-1; 7 bases fit TRBD1. Germline CDR1 reads SGHDN; CDR2 reads FVKESK. V was clipped by 0 bases and J by 5 bases; unmatched bases: 16. The length of the CDR3 is 19 residues. This CDR3 reads CASSQEFLFVQGPDNEQFF. CDR3 nucleotide sequence: TGTGCCAGCAGCCAAGAATTTTTGTTTGTACAGGGGCCCGACAATGAGCAGTTCTTC.

The gene calls are TRBV6-5 and TRBJ1-1; TRBD1 matches at 9 bases. V lost 2 bases, J lost 11 bases, and 9 bases stayed unmatched. Germline CDR1 reads MNHEY; CDR2 reads SVGAGI. The CDR3 covers 14 residues. The CDR3 DNA is TGTGCCAGCAGTTACACTTGGGACAGGGAGCAGGCTTTCTTT. This sequence encodes CASSYTWDREQAFF.

The V call is TRBV27, the J call TRBJ2-7, with a possible D match to TRBD1 (6 bases). Germline V gives CDR1 MNHEY, CDR2 SMNVEV (reference sequence). With 3 bases removed from V and 4 bases from J, the gap between germline ends came to 10 bases. The CDR3 totals 13 residues. The CDR3: CASSFDRTYEQYF. For the CDR3, the DNA is TGTGCCAGCAGTTTTGACAGGACGTACGAGCAGTACTTC.

The chain has TRBV6-8 and TRBJ2-7; 8 bases are a match to TRBD2. CDR1 and CDR2 (germline): MNHGY, SAAAGT. This CDR3 has 14 amino acids. The V gene end was trimmed by 7 bases and the J gene end by 3 bases; junction bases not matched to a gene: 8. CDR3 bases: TGTGCCAGCACACGGCGGGAGGTGGACTACGAGCAGTACTTC. Protein sequence: CASTRREVDYEQYF.

This sequence joins TRBV5-4 and TRBJ1-2; a possible D gene is TRBD1 (5 bases). Per germline, CDR1 SGHNT and CDR2 YYREEE (reference sequence). V lost 0 bases and J lost 5, with 14 bases in between. This CDR3 is 15 amino acids long. The CDR3 region has the DNA TGTGCCAGCAGCTTGGGGGGCGCGGTTGATTATGGCTACACCTTC. This encodes CASSLGGAVDYGYTF.

This chain links TRBV4-1 with TRBJ2-1; no firm D call. The germline V gene has CDR1 MGHRA and CDR2 YSYEKL. CDR3 length: 11 residues. Deletions cut 6 bases from V and 6 bases from J, with 6 bases between. The CDR3 spells CASSVSNEQFF. DNA of the CDR3: TGCGCCAGCAGTGTATCCAATGAGCAGTTCTTC.

This clone was seen more than once but under ten times. The chain carries TRBV14 and TRBJ2-2; TRBD2 aligns across 9 bases. The CDR3 totals 19 residues. J lost 2 bases, V lost 1 base, and 11 bases had no gene match. The V gene's germline CDR1 is SGHDN and CDR2 FVKESK. CDR3 DNA: TGTGCCAGCAGCCAAGGGAGGGTAGCGGGGGCAACAAACACCGGGGAGCTGTTTTTT. Protein sequence: CASSQGRVAGATNTGELFF.

The gene calls are TRBV9 and TRBJ2-1; 9 bases are a match to TRBD2. This CDR3 region has 17 residues. Germline CDR1 reads SGDLS; CDR2 reads YYNGEE. V was clipped by 4 bases and J by 9 bases; unmatched bases: 17. The CDR3 nucleotides are TGTGCCAGCAGCTACCACCTAAAGGCGGGAGGGCCGAGTGAGCAGTTCTTC. Translation: CASSYHLKAGGPSEQFF.

The genes are TRBV14 and TRBJ2-7; D uncertain. This CDR3 is built from 13 residues. The V end lost 4 bases, the J end lost 3 bases, and 10 bases lay between the germline ends. In germline, CDR1 is SGHDN, CDR2 FVKESK. Here the CDR3 DNA reads TGTGCCAGCAGCCGTCTAGGAAACTACGAGCAGTACTTC. Translated, it gives CASSRLGNYEQYF.

This clone has more than one count but fewer than ten. J is TRBJ1-5 and V is TRBV19; 7 nucleotides agree with TRBD1. Germline V lookup: CDR1 LNHDA, CDR2 SQIVND (reference sequence). Trimming removed 5 bases from V and 2 bases from J; junction bases left unmatched: 6. The CDR3 has 15 amino acids. For the CDR3, the DNA is TGTGCCAGTAGTGCGCGACAGGGCGGCAATCAGCCCCAGCATTTT. Its translation: CASSARQGGNQPQHF.

This clone was seen only once. The rearrangement links TRBV19 to TRBJ2-1, with TRBD2 matching 15 bases. Germline CDR1 is LNHDA and CDR2 is SQIVND (reference sequence). V lost 7 bases, J lost 8 bases, and 18 bases stayed unmatched. The CDR3 spans 19 residues. The CDR3 nucleotides are TGTGCCAGTACCGGGCCGGGACTAGCGGGAGGATGGTTTGAGGATGAGCAGTTCTTC. This gives the protein CASTGPGLAGGWFEDEQFF. The whole variable domain, remainder taken from reference TRBV19 and TRBJ2-1, is DGGITQSPKYLFRKEGQNVTLSCEQNLNHDAMYWYRQDPGQGLRLIYYSQIVNDFQKGDIAEGYSVSREKKESFPLTVTSAQKNPTAFYLCASTGPGLAGGWFEDEQFFGPGTRLTVL.

Comments on this clone: Other nucleotide sequences from this sample produce the same CDR3. The chain links TRBV18 to TRBJ2-5; 7 bases match TRBD1. The CDR3 totals 13 residues. Germline trimming cut 3 bases from V and 2 bases from J; bases unmatched to any gene: 0. From germline, CDR1 is KGHSH and CDR2 LQKENI. CDR3 region: CASSPRGQETQYF. The CDR3 DNA follows: TGTGCCAGCTCACCCAGGGGGCAAGAGACCCAGTACTTC.

J is TRBJ2-1 and V is TRBV11-2; 9 bases are shared with TRBD2. The junction had 5 bases not matched to a gene; V was cut back by 5 bases and J by 0 bases. The CDR3 runs 16 residues. The germline V gene has CDR1 SGHAT and CDR2 FQNNGV. Written as DNA, the CDR3 is TGTGCCAGCAGCCTTCGTAGCGGGAGCTCCTACAATGAGCAGTTCTTC. Protein sequence: CASSLRSGSSYNEQFF.

J is TRBJ2-3 and V is TRBV29-1, with 9 bases fitting TRBD2. Per germline, CDR1 SQVTM and CDR2 ANQGSEA. V lost 5 bases and J lost 4; bases outside the gene matches: 1. The CDR3 consists of 12 residues. CDR3 nucleotide sequence: TGCAGCGTTTTAGCGGGAGCAGATACGCAGTATTTT. Its translation is CSVLAGADTQYF.

The V and J genes are TRBV18 and TRBJ2-2; 10 positions agree with TRBD2. The length of the CDR3 is 16 residues. The germline gives CDR1 KGHSH, CDR2 LQKENI. J lost 1 base, V lost 3 bases, and 2 bases had no gene match. CDR3 sequence reads: CASSPRTSGNTGELFF. The CDR3 DNA follows: TGTGCCAGCTCACCTCGGACTAGCGGGAACACCGGGGAGCTGTTTTTT.

The chain combines TRBV10-1 with TRBJ2-1; no reliable D call. This CDR3 is 15 amino acids long. The V and J ends lost 5 bases and 0 bases respectively, with 11 bases between them. The germline V gene has CDR1 WNHNN and CDR2 SYGVQD (reference sequence). CDR3 region: CASSKASSSYNEQFF. In nucleotides, the CDR3 is TGCGCCAGCAGTAAAGCGTCCAGCTCCTACAATGAGCAGTTCTTC.

This chain joins TRBV5-6 and TRBJ1-2; a weak D match, TRBD1 (6 bases). With 5 bases removed from V and 4 bases from J, the gap between germline ends came to 18 bases. This CDR3 region has 15 residues. Germline CDR1 SGHDT, CDR2 YYEEEE. The DNA of the CDR3 is TGTGCCAGCAGTCTCCCAATCGCAGGGGCCTATGGCTACACCTTC. Translated: CASSLPIAGAYGYTF.

V is TRBV11-2 and J is TRBJ1-3; D gene unclear. Germline V gene lookup returns CDR1 SGHAT and CDR2 FQNNGV. With 1 base removed from V and 2 bases from J, the gap between germline ends came to 15 bases. CDR3 length: 17 amino acids. The CDR3 spells CASSLVLELGAGNTIYF. The CDR3 DNA follows: TGTGCCAGCAGCTTAGTTTTAGAACTGGGCGCTGGAAACACCATATATTTT.

The genes are TRBV4-1 and TRBJ1-2; D gene unclear. CDR1 is MGHRA, CDR2 YSYEKL, per germline. CDR3 length: 12 amino acids. V gave up 0 bases and J gave up 7 bases, with 6 bases separating them. The CDR3 loop is CASSQDRLGYTF. In DNA form, the CDR3 reads TGCGCCAGCAGCCAAGACAGGCTTGGCTACACCTTC.

The rearrangement uses TRBV6-1 and TRBJ2-1, with 8 bases matching TRBD2. V lost 3 bases to trimming and J lost 2 bases; unmatched junction nucleotides: 0. CDR1 is MNHNS, CDR2 SASEGT, per germline. The CDR3 covers 14 residues. CDR3: CASSDGRAYNEQFF. The CDR3 DNA is TGTGCCAGCAGTGACGGGAGGGCCTACAATGAGCAGTTCTTC.

The gene calls are TRBV5-1 and TRBJ1-1, with a possible D match to TRBD1 (5 bases). This CDR3 contains 16 residues. Germline loops: CDR1 SGHRS, CDR2 YFSETQ. With 0 bases removed from V and 1 base from J, the gap between germline ends came to 13 bases. CDR3 nucleotides: TGCGCCAGCAGCTTGGTGCAGGGTTTGGGGAACACTGAAGCTTTCTTT. Translated, it gives CASSLVQGLGNTEAFF.

This clone was observed once. J is TRBJ2-7 and V is TRBV19; D is perhaps TRBD1 (5 bases). Trimming pared 4 bases from V and 3 bases from J, leaving 13 bases between. The CDR3 has 14 amino acids. From germline, CDR1 is LNHDA and CDR2 SQIVND (reference sequence). The CDR3 is CASSNPQGRYEQYF. CDR3 bases: TGTGCCAGTAGTAACCCCCAGGGCCGCTACGAGCAGTACTTC.

This clone was counted a single time. V is TRBV19 and J is TRBJ1-1; 7 positions match TRBD1. Germline trimming cut 6 bases from V and 3 bases from J; bases unmatched to any gene: 16. This CDR3 has 17 residues. Per the germline V gene, CDR1 is LNHDA and CDR2 is SQIVND (reference sequence). The CDR3 loop reads CASRSPRTTGMDTEAFF. CDR3 in DNA: TGTGCCAGTAGGTCCCCTCGAACGACAGGGATGGACACTGAAGCTTTCTTT.